This TCR beta chain was sequenced in a study of blood T cell repertoires in COVID-19. Turning to the study itself: Collection of acute and convalescent COVID-19 samples took place in the United States, Italy and Spain.

All enrollees were roughly 18 to 100 years old and from under 25 US areas. The CDR3 extends over 11 amino acids. Germline V lookup: CDR1 MNHEY, CDR2 SVGAGI. Deletions cut 5 bases from V and 7 bases from J, with 9 bases between. As processed by the authors: From reference gene primer amplification, estimates of nucleated cell counts were derived. The repertoire was sequenced with immunoSEQ multiplex PCR; TCRdb's copy has only in-frame clones and lacks some. V, J and clone size were drawn from that table, and D and trimming were deduced from the DNA. The sample includes roughly 300,000 clones, approximately 91% of them seen just once.

Sequencing was carried out using PBMCs or T cells enriched from blood (not recorded which). This chain joins TRBV6-5 and TRBJ2-7; possible D gene TRBD2, 5 bases. The TCR sequence derives from a woman aged 40-49 years with acute COVID-19. This chain's CDR3 is CASSRRGEQYF. The CDR3 DNA reads TGTGCCAGCAGTCGCCGAGGGGAGCAGTACTTC.